The 5 T cell receptor beta chains given below trace back to one sample, sequenced in a study of cytomegalovirus exposure and HLA in healthy donors (dated by TCRdb to between 2016 and 2019). The library was obtained by the immunoSEQ multiplex PCR assay. For the multiplex PCR, a mixture combining 60 forward primers for TCR Vbeta segments and 13 reverse primers for TCR Jbeta segments was used. This is the immuneACCESS table as TCRdb keeps it, with only in-frame sequences that have V and J called. A part of the clones is gone; compared with another copy, unresolved V genes explain less than half, and the rest is unexplained. The sample table lists 100,000 to 150,000 clones, around four fifths of them with a count of one. The ten largest clones add up to around 20% of the sample. Material for sequencing was PBMCs. The receptors were sampled from a man between 18 and 35 years old in good health and CMV-seropositive.

This clone was recorded only once. The chain recombines TRBV29-1 with TRBJ1-1, with D possibly being TRBD1 (6 bases). Germline lookup yields CDR1 SQVTM and CDR2 ANQGSEA. Trimming left V 2 bases short and J 4 bases short, with 8 bases between. CDR3 size: 12 residues. The CDR3 sequence is CSVESQGTEAFF. The CDR3 DNA reads as TGCAGCGTTGAATCACAGGGCACTGAAGCTTTCTTT.

The gene calls are TRBV6-1 and TRBJ1-6, with 7 bases fitting TRBD1. The CDR3 covers 19 residues. J lost 0 bases, V lost 3 bases, and 11 bases had no gene match. Germline V CDR1 and CDR2: MNHNS, SASEGT. The CDR3 sequence: CASSETGWDLSSYNSPLHF. In nucleotides, the CDR3 is TGTGCCAGCAGTGAGACAGGGTGGGACCTCAGCTCCTATAATTCACCCCTCCACTTT.

This clone was observed once. The chain recombines TRBV30 with TRBJ1-1; D might be TRBD1 (6 bases). The CDR3 loop spans 13 amino acids. V was cut by 4 bases and J by 3 bases, with 12 bases left in between. Germline V gene lookup returns CDR1 GTSNPN and CDR2 SVGIG (reference sequence). The chain's CDR3 is CAWTPTGDTEAFF. The CDR3 DNA reads TGTGCCTGGACGCCGACAGGCGACACTGAAGCTTTCTTT.

This chain links TRBV13 with TRBJ1-1; D gene uncertain. V lost 1 base and J lost 1, with 4 bases in between. The length of the CDR3 is 13 residues. Germline V gives CDR1 PRHDT, CDR2 FYEKMQ (reference sequence). CDR3 region: CASSLVGNTEAFF. CDR3 coding DNA: TGTGCCAGCAGCTTAGTCGGGAACACTGAAGCTTTCTTT.

V usage is TRBV12-5 and J usage is TRBJ2-1; 11 nucleotides line up with TRBD1. V trimming: 7 bases; J trimming: 4 bases; junction bases outside the gene matches: 3. The CDR3 runs to 14 residues. CDR1 and CDR2 from the germline V gene are LGHNT and FRNRAP. CDR3 nucleotide sequence: TGTGCTAGTGCTGGACAGGGGGCTTACAATGAGCAGTTCTTC. Amino acid sequence: CASAGQGAYNEQFF.